What follows are 10 T cell receptor beta chains derived from one specimen sequenced in a study of T cell repertoires in ileal Crohn's disease. Produced via immunoSEQ multiplex PCR; TCRdb's table is partial and in-frame only. The data contain about 550 clones, 87% of them singletons. Time point denoted: neoterminal ileum biopsy at postoperative endoscopy, about 6 months after surgery. Input material: ileal tissue. These receptors originate from an adult with Crohn's disease.

The chain has TRBV6-1 and TRBJ1-5; no reliable D call. Trimming took off 6 bases at V and 0 bases at J, with 12 bases between the two ends. CDR1 is MNHNS and CDR2 is SASEGT in the germline V gene. The CDR3 loop spans 15 amino acids. The CDR3 spells CASRTTSSSNQPQHF. In DNA form, the CDR3 reads TGTGCCAGCAGGACGACATCTTCTAGCAATCAGCCCCAGCATTTT.

The chain is built from TRBV11-2 and TRBJ1-1; D is ambiguous. The germline gives CDR1 SGHAT, CDR2 FQNNGV. This CDR3 spans 11 amino acids. V shed 1 base and J shed 4 bases, with 1 base lying between them. As DNA, the CDR3 is TGTGCCAGCAGCTTAGGCACTGAAGCTTTCTTT. Amino acids: CASSLGTEAFF.

The V call is TRBV7-2, the J call TRBJ2-1, with 8 bases identical to TRBD1. CDR3 length equals 16 residues. V dropped 1 base and J dropped 2; count of bases not matched to a gene: 4. CDR1 and CDR2 from the germline V gene are SGHTA and FQGNSA. The CDR3: CASSLGTGYPYNEQFF. The CDR3 bases are TGTGCCAGCAGCTTAGGGACAGGGTACCCCTACAATGAGCAGTTCTTC.

The chain links TRBV5-1 to TRBJ2-5; D possibly corresponds to TRBD1 (8 bases). V was pared by 0 bases and J by 6 bases, with 12 bases between. The germline gives CDR1 SGHRS, CDR2 YFSETQ. The CDR3 has 14 amino acids. CDR3 region: CASSLEQGGKTQYF. DNA of the CDR3: TGCGCCAGCAGCTTGGAACAGGGGGGGAAGACCCAGTACTTC. Looking up the rest from reference TRBV5-1 and TRBJ2-5 gives the full variable domain: KAGVTQTPRYLIKTRGQQVTLSCSPISGHRSVSWYQQTPGQGLQFLFEYFSETQRNKGNFPGRFSGRQFSNSRSEMNVSTLELGDSALYLCASSLEQGGKTQYFGPGTRLLVL.

The J gene is TRBJ2-3, the V gene TRBV28, with TRBD1 identical over 10 bases. The V and J ends lost 2 bases and 2 bases, in that order; junction bases with no gene match: 7. Germline lookup yields CDR1 MDHEN and CDR2 SYDVKM. The length of the CDR3 is 17 residues. The CDR3: CASSLLGTGVTTDTQYF. CDR3 in DNA: TGTGCCAGCAGTTTACTCGGGACAGGGGTGACCACAGATACGCAGTATTTT.

In this sample, this clone turned up a few times. The CDR3 loop is CSVGTRVDEAFF. The CDR3 DNA is TGCAGCGTAGGGACGCGTGTGGATGAAGCTTTCTTT. This chain connects TRBV29-1 to TRBJ1-1, with TRBD1 as a possible D gene (5 bases). Germline V gives CDR1 SQVTM, CDR2 ANQGSEA. V dropped 6 bases and J dropped 7 bases, with 15 bases sitting between them. The CDR3 is made up of 12 amino acids.

The chain combines TRBV18 with TRBJ2-7; D call uncertain. The germline V and J ends were trimmed by 2 bases and 6 bases, with 8 bases remaining between them. This CDR3 comprises 12 residues. CDR1 is KGHSH and CDR2 is LQKENI in the germline V gene. The CDR3 loop reads CASSPGVREQYF. Written as DNA, the CDR3 is TGTGCCAGCTCACCAGGGGTCCGCGAGCAGTACTTC.

This clone occurred once. CDR3 nucleotide sequence: TGTGCCAGCAGCCGACAGGGGGCCACAGATACGCAGTATTTT. Translated, it gives CASSRQGATDTQYF. The V gene is TRBV11-3, the J gene TRBJ2-3, with 10 nucleotides matching TRBD1. This CDR3 spans 14 amino acids. The germline CDR1 and CDR2 sequences are SGHNT and YENEEA. The junction had 1 base not matched to a gene; V was cut back by 5 bases and J by 2 bases.

V is TRBV19 and J is TRBJ2-1; 10 bases map to TRBD1. CDR1 LNHDA and CDR2 SQIVND come from the germline V gene (reference sequence). CDR3 size: 17 residues. Germline trimming cut 6 bases from V and 7 bases from J; bases unmatched to any gene: 15. The CDR3: CASRRPFGTGVENEQFF. As DNA, the CDR3 is TGTGCCAGTAGGCGGCCTTTCGGGACAGGGGTCGAAAATGAGCAGTTCTTC. Filled out from reference TRBV19 and TRBJ2-1, the complete variable domain reads DGGITQSPKYLFRKEGQNVTLSCEQNLNHDAMYWYRQDPGQGLRLIYYSQIVNDFQKGDIAEGYSVSREKKESFPLTVTSAQKNPTAFYLCASRRPFGTGVENEQFFGPGTRLTVL.

The J gene is TRBJ2-2, the V gene TRBV9; D is unclear. Germline lookup yields CDR1 SGDLS and CDR2 YYNGEE. The CDR3 loop spans 12 amino acids. V lost 5 bases and J lost 4, with 6 bases in between. CDR3 sequence: CASSRATGELFF. DNA for the CDR3: TGTGCCAGCAGTCGGGCCACCGGGGAGCTGTTTTTT.